The 3 T cell receptor beta chains below come from one sample, sequenced in a study of T cells in Graves' hyperthyroidism and ophthalmopathy. Authors of the study amplified TCR beta CDR3 regions from RNA transcripts. First-round RT-PCR with HTBI primers amplified the TCR CDR3 region. TCRdb fed the multiplex PCR reads into MiXCR, producing one record per CDR3 protein. Of approximately 710,000 distinct CDR3 sequences detected, around a sixth appear once; the ten largest clones hold less than 20%. Specimen: blood. The receptor source for this set is a man aged 50 or older with Graves' hyperthyroidism.

This clonotype has just a few counts. CDR3: CASSLPPSGTSGKRMYEQYF. The CDR3 region has the DNA TGTGCCAGCAGCTTACCCCCTTCCGGGACTAGCGGGAAACGTATGTACGAGCAGTACTTC. The chain joins TRBV7-8 to TRBJ2-7; 13 bases agree with TRBD2. CDR3 size: 20 residues. The junction had 17 bases not matched to a gene; V was cut back by 2 bases and J by 4 bases. The germline gives CDR1 SGHVS, CDR2 FQNEAQ.

This clonotype was counted at least ten times. V and J are TRBV6-1 and TRBJ2-7; the D is unclear. Trimming pared 7 bases from V and 2 bases from J, leaving 3 bases between. In germline, CDR1 is MNHNS, CDR2 SASEGT. The CDR3 consists of 10 residues. Here the CDR3 reads CASNAYEQYF. Written as DNA, the CDR3 is TGTGCCAGCAATGCCTACGAGCAGTACTTC.

This clonotype was recorded at least ten times. The J gene is TRBJ2-2, the V gene TRBV7-2; D possibly matches TRBD1 or TRBD2 (7 bases each). V lost 5 bases to trimming and J lost 5 bases, with 15 bases between them. This CDR3 comprises 15 residues. CDR1 is SGHTA and CDR2 is FQGNSA in the germline V gene. DNA for the CDR3: TGTGCCAGCAGCCCCCGACAGGGAGGGACCGGGGAGCTGTTTTTT. Translated, it gives CASSPRQGGTGELFF.